Listed below are T cell receptor beta chains from one sample, sequenced in a study of response to subunit inactivated influenza vaccine. TCRdb used MiXCR to reprocess the RT-PCR reads, holding one entry per CDR3 protein. The sample includes hundreds of thousands of distinct CDR3 sequences, 6.5% to 8% of them seen just once. Specimen: PBMCs from blood, collected about 24 months after vaccination. The source of these receptors is a man between 50 and 69 years old who received an inactivated influenza vaccine. Both conserved end residues are part of each CDR3. Each record gives: J gene, V gene, D gene, clone size, CDR3 DNA, CDR3 protein. A D gene is named only where the DNA matches it firmly. The size field is filled for only some rows; it gives once, few, many or a size class.

J: TRBJ2-1; V: TRBV20-1; D: TRBD2; size: -; DNA: TGCAGTCTTTTAGCGGGATCGCACAATGAGCAGTTCTTC; CDR3: CSLLAGSHNEQFF
J: TRBJ2-2; V: TRBV4-2; D: -; size: -; DNA: TGTGCCAGCAGCCCCAGGGACCAGACCCCCACCGGGGAGCTGTTTTTT; CDR3: CASSPRDQTPTGELFF
J: TRBJ1-4; V: TRBV5-1; D: TRBD1; size: many; DNA: TGCGCCAGCAGCCCCGGGACAGGGGGCGAAAAACTGTTTTTT; CDR3: CASSPGTGGEKLFF
J: TRBJ2-4; V: TRBV12-3/TRBV12-4; D: -; size: few; DNA: TGTGCCAGCAGTTTAGGGGGAGTGGGCAAAAACATTCAGTACTTC; CDR3: CASSLGGVGKNIQYF
J: TRBJ2-3; V: TRBV3-1; D: TRBD2; size: -; DNA: TGTGCCAGCAGCCAAGTCAGGCAGAGCGGGAGGTCCACAGATACGCAGTATTTT; CDR3: CASSQVRQSGRSTDTQYF
J: TRBJ1-3; V: TRBV28; D: -; size: few; DNA: TGTGCCAGCAGTTTAGGGGGGTCTTTCAGCTCTGGAAACACCATATATTTT; CDR3: CASSLGGSFSSGNTIYF
J: TRBJ2-7; V: TRBV20-1; D: -; size: few; DNA: TGCAGTGCTAGAAAGCCCGGCGGGCTCCACTACGAGCAGTACTTC; CDR3: CSARKPGGLHYEQYF
J: TRBJ2-1; V: TRBV7-2; D: -; size: -; DNA: TGTGCCAGCAGCTCCTCCTACGGCTCCTACAATGAGCAGTTCTTC; CDR3: CASSSSYGSYNEQFF
J: TRBJ1-6; V: TRBV6-1; D: -; size: few; DNA: TGTGCCAGCAGGAGGACAGCTCTCGGGGATTCACCCCTCCACTTT; CDR3: CASRRTALGDSPLHF
J: TRBJ1-1; V: TRBV7-2; D: TRBD1; size: few; DNA: TGTGCCAGCAGCTTAGACGGCAGGGGGGTTGACACTGAAGCTTTCTTT; CDR3: CASSLDGRGVDTEAFF
J: TRBJ2-1; V: TRBV4-3; D: TRBD2; size: few; DNA: TGCGCCAGCAGCCAAGGAATTTGGGGAGGGACCTACAATGAGCAGTTCTTC; CDR3: CASSQGIWGGTYNEQFF
J: TRBJ2-2; V: TRBV5-1; D: -; size: few; DNA: TGCGCCAGCAGCTTGGTTGACAGGGAGGCCGGGGAGCTGTTTTTT; CDR3: CASSLVDREAGELFF
J: TRBJ2-3; V: TRBV7-6; D: TRBD2; size: -; DNA: TGTGCCAGCAGCTCTAGACTAGCGGGAAACACAGATACGCAGTATTTT; CDR3: CASSSRLAGNTDTQYF
J: TRBJ1-1; V: TRBV19; D: -; size: few; DNA: TGTGCCAGTAAAGCAGGGATTATAAACACTGAAGCTTTCTTT; CDR3: CASKAGIINTEAFF
J: TRBJ1-4; V: TRBV18; D: -; size: few; DNA: TGTGCCAGCTCACCGGATGGCGGAGTTAATGAAAAACTGTTTTTT; CDR3: CASSPDGGVNEKLFF
J: TRBJ1-2; V: TRBV12-3/TRBV12-4; D: TRBD1; size: many; DNA: TGTGCCAGCAGTTTAGAAGGGGGCGTACGCTACACCTTC; CDR3: CASSLEGGVRYTF
J: TRBJ1-5; V: TRBV5-6; D: -; size: many; DNA: TGTGCCAGCAGCAAGGACGGACCCTATAGCAATCAGCCCCAGCATTTT; CDR3: CASSKDGPYSNQPQHF
J: TRBJ2-3; V: TRBV7-2; D: -; size: few; DNA: TGTGCCAGCAGCCAGGCATTGGATACGCAGTATTTT; CDR3: CASSQALDTQYF
J: TRBJ1-5; V: TRBV10-3; D: -; size: -; DNA: TGTGCCATCAGTGAGTCCCGCGGAGAAGGAAATCAGCCCCAGCATTTT; CDR3: CAISESRGEGNQPQHF
J: TRBJ1-5; V: TRBV20-1; D: -; size: -; DNA: TGCAGTGCCCGCGTCGGGGTAAAAAGCAATCAGCCCCAGCATTTT; CDR3: CSARVGVKSNQPQHF
J: TRBJ2-1; V: TRBV11-2; D: -; size: few; DNA: TGTGCCAGCAGCTTCGGGGCGGATGAGCAGTTCTTC; CDR3: CASSFGADEQFF
J: TRBJ1-5; V: TRBV12-3/TRBV12-4; D: -; size: few; DNA: TGTGCCAGCAGTGCGACGGGACACCACAATCAGCCCCAGCATTTT; CDR3: CASSATGHHNQPQHF
J: TRBJ2-7; V: TRBV27; D: TRBD1; size: few; DNA: TGTGCCAGCAGTTGGCCAGGGGGTGGGGAGCAGTACTTC; CDR3: CASSWPGGGEQYF
J: TRBJ2-5; V: TRBV12-3/TRBV12-4; D: -; size: many; DNA: TGTGCCAGCAGACTCGGGAACCAAGAGACCCAGTACTTC; CDR3: CASRLGNQETQYF
J: TRBJ1-2; V: TRBV20-1; D: -; size: many; DNA: TGCAGTGCTAGGACGAACTATGGCTACACCTTC; CDR3: CSARTNYGYTF
J: TRBJ2-7; V: TRBV3-1; D: TRBD1; size: -; DNA: TGTGCCAGCAGCCAGACAGGGGGGAGGAACGAGCAGTACTTC; CDR3: CASSQTGGRNEQYF
J: TRBJ1-2; V: TRBV9; D: -; size: few; DNA: TGTGCCAGCACCGAAACAACAGGGAACTATGGCTACACCTTC; CDR3: CASTETTGNYGYTF
J: TRBJ2-4; V: TRBV21-1; D: -; size: few; DNA: TGTGCCAGCAGCAAAGGATCGGACCCGAGAGGCCCCAAAAACATTCAGTACTTC; CDR3: CASSKGSDPRGPKNIQYF
J: TRBJ2-1; V: TRBV6-5; D: -; size: many; DNA: TGTGCCAGCAGTTACTCGGACCTCCTCAATGAGCAGTTCTTC; CDR3: CASSYSDLLNEQFF
J: TRBJ1-2; V: TRBV20-1; D: TRBD1; size: -; DNA: TGCAGTGCTGAGGGACAGGGGATAATGAGCTATGGCTACACCTTC; CDR3: CSAEGQGIMSYGYTF
J: TRBJ1-5; V: TRBV12-3/TRBV12-4; D: -; size: many; DNA: TGTGCCAGCAGAGATACAGGGCGTCAGCCCCAGCATTTT; CDR3: CASRDTGRQPQHF
J: TRBJ2-5; V: TRBV2; D: -; size: -; DNA: TGTGCCAGCAGGGAATATCAAGAGACCCAGTACTTC; CDR3: CASREYQETQYF
J: TRBJ2-3; V: TRBV20-1; D: -; size: -; DNA: TGCAGTGCTAAACGGGATACTAGCACAGATACGCAGTATTTT; CDR3: CSAKRDTSTDTQYF